Listed here are 27 T cell receptor beta chains from one sample, sequenced in a study of identical twins. TCRdb analysed the 5' RACE reads with MiXCR anew, one entry per CDR3 protein. The sample yields approximately 530,000 distinct CDR3 sequences, around 20% seen once. This sample also appeared in a second study, on yellow fever vaccine responses in identical twins.

The sample consisted of CD4+ T cells sorted from blood. These receptors all come from a woman aged 18-30 years in good health.

The sample holds many counts of this clonotype. The rearrangement joins TRBV12-3 or TRBV12-4 to TRBJ2-1, with 9 bases fitting TRBD2. Trimming at V came to 5 bases and at J to 5 bases, leaving 4 bases not matched to a gene. This CDR3 has 14 residues. The CDR3 DNA follows: TGTGCCAGCAGTCTGACTAGCGGCCACAATGAGCAGTTCTTC. This translates into CASSLTSGHNEQFF.

The chain joins TRBV7-6 to TRBJ2-3; D not resolved. This CDR3 is 16 amino acids long. Per the germline V gene, CDR1 is SGHVS and CDR2 is FNYEAQ. V lost 5 bases to trimming and J lost 2 bases, with 17 bases between them. The DNA of the CDR3 is TGTGCCAGCAGCCGCGCACTCAGCTCCCCCACAGATACGCAGTATTTT. Amino acid sequence: CASSRALSSPTDTQYF.

This clonotype was observed a handful of times. J is TRBJ2-1 and V is TRBV12-5; 7 bases match TRBD1. CDR3 size: 15 residues. Germline loops: CDR1 LGHNT, CDR2 FRNRAP. The V gene end was trimmed by 0 bases and the J gene end by 5 bases; junction bases not matched to a gene: 4. CDR3 nucleotide sequence: TGTGCTAGTGGTTTGGTACAGGGGAATCACAATGAGCAGTTCTTC. Translating it yields CASGLVQGNHNEQFF.

This clonotype was picked up a small number of times. The chain carries TRBV12-3 or TRBV12-4 and TRBJ2-3, with 14 bases aligning to TRBD2. V lost 5 bases and J lost 4; bases outside the gene matches: 5. The CDR3 sequence is 16 residues long. CDR3 nucleotide sequence: TGTGCCAGCAGTCCCGGGACTAGCGGGAGCGCAGATACGCAGTATTTT. It yields the protein CASSPGTSGSADTQYF.

This clonotype was counted only a few times. The rearrangement links TRBV5-5 to TRBJ2-3; tentative D call: TRBD2 (5 bases). The germline V gene has CDR1 SGHKS and CDR2 YYEKEE (reference sequence). With 0 bases removed from V and 4 bases from J, the gap between germline ends came to 18 bases. The CDR3 runs to 17 residues. DNA of the CDR3: TGTGCCAGCAGCTTGGCCGGTCGGACCTCGAGGGCAGATACGCAGTATTTT. Its protein is CASSLAGRTSRADTQYF.

This clonotype showed up just a few times. The CDR3 spells CASRVQGENTEAFF. The CDR3 coding sequence is TGCGCCAGCAGAGTCCAGGGGGAGAACACTGAAGCTTTCTTT. This sequence joins TRBV5-1 and TRBJ1-1; 7 nucleotides line up with TRBD1. The CDR3 has 14 amino acids. V was pared by 5 bases and J by 1 base, with 5 bases of the junction left unmatched. The germline V gene has CDR1 SGHRS and CDR2 YFSETQ.

J is TRBJ1-1 and V is TRBV6-1, with D unresolved. Germline assignment: CDR1 MNHNS and CDR2 SASEGT. Trimming removed 9 bases at V and 3 bases at J, with 20 bases between. The CDR3 is 15 residues long. The CDR3 nucleotides are TGTGCCAGTCAAATTAAAGGGTTGAAGGACACTGAAGCTTTCTTT. Its protein is CASQIKGLKDTEAFF.

This clonotype was seen a few times. The CDR3 reads CASSLVATGKRNEQYF. CDR3 nucleotides: TGCGCCAGCAGCTTGGTTGCTACGGGAAAGAGGAACGAGCAGTACTTC. The chain uses TRBV5-1 and TRBJ2-7, with a weak D call TRBD2 (5 bases). Trimming took off 0 bases at V and 5 bases at J, with 18 bases between the two ends. Germline CDR1 reads SGHRS; CDR2 reads YFSETQ. The CDR3 extends over 16 amino acids.

The chain employs TRBV7-9 and TRBJ1-1, with D unclear. Trimming took off 2 bases at V and 8 bases at J, with 9 bases between the two ends. Germline assignment: CDR1 SEHNR and CDR2 FQNEAQ (reference sequence). The CDR3 sequence is 12 residues long. This chain's CDR3 is CASSLSWAEAFF. The CDR3 DNA reads TGTGCCAGCAGCTTAAGTTGGGCCGAAGCTTTCTTT.

The chain is built from TRBV12-3 or TRBV12-4 and TRBJ2-7, with D unresolved. V was clipped by 6 bases and J by 4 bases, with 16 bases between them. The CDR3 extends over 14 amino acids. This CDR3 is CASRAQATGYEQYF. The DNA for the CDR3 is TGTGCCAGCAGGGCCCAGGCCACCGGTTACGAGCAGTACTTC.

This sequence joins TRBV6-1 and TRBJ2-3, with a weak D call TRBD2 (6 bases). This CDR3 is 14 amino acids long. Trimming cost V 2 bases and J 5 bases, with 11 bases left between them. Germline-derived CDR1 and CDR2 are MNHNS and SASEGT. CDR3 protein: CASSELGGGDTQYF. In DNA form, the CDR3 reads TGTGCCAGCAGTGAACTGGGAGGAGGAGATACGCAGTATTTT.

This clonotype was observed a few times. The rearrangement uses TRBV10-2 and TRBJ2-1; 9 bases align to TRBD2. The germline gives CDR1 WSHSY, CDR2 SAAADI. CDR3 length: 17 residues. The ends lost 3 bases at V and 6 bases at J; junction bases unmatched: 12. CDR3 protein: CASSEIYGTSSLNEQFF. The CDR3 DNA reads as TGCGCCAGCAGTGAAATTTACGGGACTAGCTCGCTCAATGAGCAGTTCTTC.

The CDR3 protein is CASSVTGTIPGELFF. As DNA, the CDR3 is TGTGCCAGCAGTGTTACAGGGACGATTCCCGGGGAGCTGTTTTTT. V and J are TRBV27 and TRBJ2-2, with a weak D call TRBD1 (6 bases). V shed 5 bases and J shed 6 bases, with 16 bases lying between them. The length of the CDR3 is 15 residues. CDR1 and CDR2 from the germline V gene are MNHEY and SMNVEV (reference sequence).

This clonotype has only a few counts. The gene calls are TRBV27 and TRBJ2-4; TRBD1 matches 8 bases. Germline V gene data show CDR1 as MNHEY and CDR2 as SMNVEV (reference sequence). This CDR3 region has 13 residues. V trimming: 8 bases; J trimming: 6 bases; junction bases outside the gene matches: 6. The CDR3 DNA reads TGTGCCAGCTCCGGACAGGGACGAAACATTCAGTACTTC. This encodes CASSGQGRNIQYF.

The chain has TRBV2 and TRBJ2-5, with D hard to call. CDR3 length: 13 residues. Germline values: CDR1 SNHLY, CDR2 FYNNEI. V was clipped by 4 bases and J by 1 base, with 7 bases between them. The CDR3 spells CASSAIPQETQYF. The CDR3 DNA reads TGTGCCAGCAGTGCTATCCCCCAAGAGACCCAGTACTTC.

The J gene is TRBJ2-2, the V gene TRBV11-2, with TRBD1 matching 7 bases. The germline CDR1 and CDR2 sequences are SGHAT and FQNNGV. This CDR3 is built from 16 residues. After removal of 4 bases from V and 5 bases from J, the junction contained 10 bases not matched to a gene. This CDR3 is CASSSVRGPLTGELFF. The CDR3 DNA sequence: TGTGCCAGCAGCTCCGTAAGGGGGCCCCTAACCGGGGAGCTGTTTTTT.

The chain has TRBV20-1 and TRBJ1-1; D is ambiguous. The V and J ends lost 1 base and 0 bases respectively, with 12 bases between them. From germline, CDR1 is DFQATT and CDR2 SNEGSKA (reference sequence). The CDR3 is 15 residues long. The CDR3 here is CSARVSGQVNTEAFF. CDR3 DNA: TGCAGTGCTAGAGTATCAGGTCAGGTGAACACTGAAGCTTTCTTT.

The rearrangement links TRBV20-1 to TRBJ2-1; 9 bases fit TRBD2. The CDR3 length is 14 residues. The V gene's germline CDR1 is DFQATT and CDR2 SNEGSKA (reference sequence). Trimming removed 2 bases from V and 9 bases from J; junction bases left unmatched: 8. In DNA form, the CDR3 reads TGCAGTGCTAGATCCAGCGGGAGGATGGGTGAGCAGTTCTTC. As protein: CSARSSGRMGEQFF.

The chain links TRBV7-8 to TRBJ2-7; tentatively, D is TRBD1 (6 bases). Germline V CDR1 and CDR2: SGHVS, FQNEAQ. The CDR3 extends over 15 amino acids. Trimming pared 5 bases from V and 3 bases from J, leaving 17 bases between. CDR3 in DNA: TGTGCCAGCAGCCACGAACTCAGGGGCGACTACGAGCAGTACTTC. Residues: CASSHELRGDYEQYF.

The chain is built from TRBV20-1 and TRBJ2-5; the match to TRBD1 covers 7 bases. From germline, CDR1 is DFQATT and CDR2 SNEGSKA (reference sequence). V gave up 2 bases and J gave up 3 bases; unmatched junction bases: 9. The CDR3 covers 15 residues. The CDR3 DNA sequence: TGCAGTGCTAGACCGCCCGGGACAGTAAAAGAGACCCAGTACTTC. Translating gives CSARPPGTVKETQYF.

The CDR3 loop reads CASSPLAGGLYNEQFF. CDR3 nucleotide sequence: TGTGCCAGCAGCCCATTGGCGGGGGGCCTCTACAATGAGCAGTTCTTC. J is TRBJ2-1 and V is TRBV7-6, with TRBD2 matching over 8 bases. Trimming at V came to 5 bases and at J to 3 bases, leaving 9 bases not matched to a gene. The CDR3 is 16 amino acids. CDR1 is SGHVS, CDR2 FNYEAQ, per germline.

This clonotype was detected only a few times. The chain links TRBV9 to TRBJ2-5; TRBD2 matches at 15 bases. The CDR3 is 18 amino acids. The junction had 10 bases not matched to a gene; V was cut back by 4 bases and J by 3 bases. Looked up from germline, CDR1 is SGDLS and CDR2 is YYNGEE. CDR3 sequence: CASSPGGLAGGPEETQYF. The CDR3 DNA is TGTGCCAGCAGCCCAGGAGGACTAGCGGGAGGGCCTGAAGAGACCCAGTACTTC.

This chain joins TRBV4-1 and TRBJ2-7, with a tentative D call TRBD1 (6 bases). V gave up 0 bases and J gave up 0 bases, with 15 bases separating them. The CDR3 runs 17 residues. CDR1 is MGHRA and CDR2 is YSYEKL in the germline V gene. The CDR3 sequence is CASSQEDWQGPSYEQYF. CDR3 in DNA: TGCGCCAGCAGCCAAGAAGATTGGCAGGGGCCCTCCTACGAGCAGTACTTC.

The chain employs TRBV20-1 and TRBJ1-1, with D tentatively TRBD1 (6 bases). This CDR3 region has 12 residues. V lost 6 bases and J 6 bases, leaving 14 bases between the germline ends. Germline V gives CDR1 DFQATT, CDR2 SNEGSKA (reference sequence). The DNA for the CDR3 is TGCAGTGCGCTTACAGGGATGGCTGAAGCTTTCTTT. Translation gives CSALTGMAEAFF.

The chain recombines TRBV10-3 with TRBJ2-1; TRBD1 matches 7 bases. Germline values: CDR1 ENHRY, CDR2 SYGVKD. The length of the CDR3 is 15 residues. The V and J ends lost 4 bases and 9 bases, in that order; junction bases with no gene match: 12. The CDR3 bases are TGTGCCATCAGTGTCTCGGGACAGAAACGTGGTGAGCAGTTCTTC. This sequence encodes CAISVSGQKRGEQFF.

V gene TRBV10-1 combines with J gene TRBJ2-3; unclear D gene. The CDR3 runs to 13 residues. Germline V lookup: CDR1 WNHNN, CDR2 SYGVQD (reference sequence). V lost 3 bases to trimming and J lost 4 bases, with 8 bases between them. The CDR3 is CASSDKGADTQYF. The DNA of the CDR3 is TGCGCCAGCAGTGACAAGGGTGCAGATACGCAGTATTTT.

V is TRBV2 and J is TRBJ2-1; 9 nucleotides line up with TRBD2. This CDR3 spans 13 amino acids. Germline V gives CDR1 SNHLY, CDR2 FYNNEI. V shed 7 bases, J shed 8 bases, and the junction held 6 bases outside the gene matches. The CDR3 protein is CASMREGAYEQFF. In DNA form, the CDR3 reads TGTGCCAGCATGCGGGAGGGCGCCTATGAGCAGTTCTTC.